The next 20 T cell receptor beta chains were all read from a single sample in a study of cytomegalovirus exposure and HLA in healthy donors. PCR was performed using 60 Vbeta and 13 Jbeta primers. Repertoires were generated with immunoSEQ multiplex PCR, while TCRdb's copy carries only in-frame clones and drops some. The repertoire holds 100,000 to 150,000 clones, with about three quarters as singletons. Sequencing used PBMCs. The receptors stem from a woman aged 35 to 49 in good health and CMV-seropositive.

The chain links TRBV7-6 to TRBJ2-2; 8 bases align to TRBD1. This CDR3 has 15 amino acids. Germline-derived CDR1 and CDR2 are SGHVS and FNYEAQ. Germline trimming cut 1 base from V and 4 bases from J; bases unmatched to any gene: 2. DNA for the CDR3: TGTGCCAGCAGCTTAGAAGGACAGGGCACCGGGGAGCTGTTTTTT. It codes for CASSLEGQGTGELFF.

The chain links TRBV2 to TRBJ2-2; D is uncertain. Germline lookup yields CDR1 SNHLY and CDR2 FYNNEI. V gave up 8 bases and J gave up 3 bases, with 7 bases separating them. This CDR3 is 12 amino acids long. CDR3 in amino acids: CASGTDTGELFF. DNA of the CDR3: TGTGCCAGCGGTACAGACACCGGGGAGCTGTTTTTT.

The genes are TRBV5-1 and TRBJ2-5; 8 positions agree with TRBD1. CDR1 is SGHRS, CDR2 YFSETQ, per germline. CDR3 length equals 14 residues. V was pared by 4 bases and J by 5 bases, with 7 bases of the junction left unmatched. The CDR3 here is CASSTGQGWETQYF. CDR3 DNA sequence: TGCGCCAGCAGCACCGGACAGGGCTGGGAGACCCAGTACTTC.

This chain joins TRBV11-2 and TRBJ1-3, with TRBD1 matching over 7 bases. The CDR3 has 15 amino acids. Trimming took 8 bases from V and 4 from J; bases not matched to a gene: 11. CDR1 and CDR2 from the germline V gene are SGHAT and FQNNGV. CDR3 nucleotides: TGTGCCAGCGGCGAGACAGGGTTCCCCGGAAACACCATATATTTT. Translation gives CASGETGFPGNTIYF.

V and J are TRBV29-1 and TRBJ2-7; 13 bases are shared with TRBD2. V lost 6 bases, J lost 9 bases, and 14 bases stayed unmatched. The CDR3 extends over 15 amino acids. CDR1 is SQVTM and CDR2 is ANQGSEA in the germline V gene. CDR3 DNA: TGCAGCGTAGAACTAGCGGGAGGGCCTTCTGGCGTGCAGTACTTC. It yields the protein CSVELAGGPSGVQYF.

The chain employs TRBV30 and TRBJ1-2; weak D call: TRBD1 (6 bases). This CDR3 region has 12 residues. Germline assignment: CDR1 GTSNPN and CDR2 SVGIG (reference sequence). V shed 3 bases and J shed 5 bases, with 10 bases lying between them. CDR3 in DNA: TGTGCCTGGAGGGATCAGGGGTATGGCTACACCTTC. Amino acids: CAWRDQGYGYTF. Full variable domain (outside the CDR3, taken from reference TRBV30 and TRBJ1-2): SQTIHQWPATLVQPVGSPLSLECTVEGTSNPNLYWYRQAAGRGLQLLFYSVGIGQISSEVPQNLSASRPQDRQFILSSKKLLLSDSGFYLCAWRDQGYGYTFGSGTRLTVV.

This chain joins TRBV2 and TRBJ2-5, with 8 positions matching TRBD1. The V and J ends lost 5 bases and 6 bases, in that order; junction bases with no gene match: 11. The CDR3 has 15 amino acids. Germline-derived CDR1 and CDR2 are SNHLY and FYNNEI. The CDR3 sequence: CASSSTGVERKTQYF. The CDR3 region has the DNA TGTGCCAGCAGTTCGACAGGGGTTGAACGGAAGACCCAGTACTTC.

This sequence joins TRBV4-1 and TRBJ2-5; D is undetermined. Germline lookup yields CDR1 MGHRA and CDR2 YSYEKL. The ends were cut back, 2 bases at V and 0 bases at J, with 13 bases in the middle. The CDR3 is 16 amino acids. The CDR3 bases are TGCGCCAGCAGCCAACGCCCCGCAGGCAACCAAGAGACCCAGTACTTC. Translating gives CASSQRPAGNQETQYF.

The rearrangement uses TRBV6-1 and TRBJ2-3; 10 bases map to TRBD2. The junction had 6 bases not matched to a gene; V was cut back by 4 bases and J by 2 bases. CDR1 and CDR2 (germline): MNHNS, SASEGT. The CDR3 has 16 residues. CDR3 sequence: CASSGLSGRNTDTQYF. The DNA of the CDR3 is TGTGCCAGCAGTGGGCTTAGCGGGAGGAACACAGATACGCAGTATTTT.

The rearrangement links TRBV27 to TRBJ2-3, with a weak D call TRBD1 (6 bases). The CDR3 covers 15 residues. Germline V gene sequence: CDR1 MNHEY, CDR2 SMNVEV (reference sequence). V lost 6 bases, J lost 4 bases, and 17 bases lay in between. CDR3 in DNA: TGTGCCAGCAGCCCTCACCAAGCAGGGGCAGATACGCAGTATTTT. The encoded protein is CASSPHQAGADTQYF.

A single count supports this clone. This chain uses TRBV5-4 with TRBJ1-6, with D tentatively TRBD1 (6 bases). V shed 5 bases and J shed 7 bases, with 25 bases lying between them. This CDR3 is 18 amino acids long. CDR1 and CDR2 (germline): SGHNT, YYREEE (reference sequence). CDR3 sequence: CASSEAPGRGSLNSPLHF. The CDR3 region has the DNA TGTGCCAGCAGTGAAGCCCCGGGTAGGGGGAGCCTGAATTCACCCCTCCACTTT.

The CDR3 DNA is TGCGCCAGCAGCCCCGGGGGGAGAACCGGGGAGCTGTTTTTT. Its translation is CASSPGGRTGELFF. The rearrangement joins TRBV5-1 to TRBJ2-2; 7 bases line up with TRBD2. CDR3 length: 14 residues. CDR1 is SGHRS, CDR2 YFSETQ, per germline. Germline trimming cut 4 bases from V and 5 bases from J; bases unmatched to any gene: 5.

The chain uses TRBV6-4 and TRBJ2-7; maybe TRBD2 (6 bases). Trimming shortened V by 0 bases and J by 3 bases, and 12 bases separated the two germline ends. The germline CDR1 and CDR2 sequences are MRHNA and SNTAGT. This CDR3 has 15 residues. The CDR3 loop reads CASSDSAGSIYEQYF. The CDR3 nucleotides read TGTGCCAGCAGTGACTCCGCGGGATCTATCTACGAGCAGTACTTC.

The chain couples TRBV11-2 to TRBJ2-2, with a possible D match to TRBD2 (6 bases). With 3 bases removed from V and 0 bases from J, the gap between germline ends came to 14 bases. The CDR3 length is 17 residues. CDR1 and CDR2 (germline): SGHAT, FQNNGV. The CDR3 region has the DNA TGTGCCAGCAGCTTCCGGCTAGCGCCCGCGAACACCGGGGAGCTGTTTTTT. The encoded protein is CASSFRLAPANTGELFF.

The chain has TRBV5-6 and TRBJ2-7; TRBD1 is a possible D gene (5 bases). Germline V CDR1 and CDR2: SGHDT, YYEEEE. Between the trimmed V and J ends, which lost 0 bases and 8 bases, there was a span of 9 bases. The CDR3 sequence is 12 residues long. The DNA for the CDR3 is TGTGCCAGCAGCTTGGGAACGGACAAGCAGTACTTC. It is translated as CASSLGTDKQYF.

V gene TRBV4-1 combines with J gene TRBJ1-1; D is ambiguous. The CDR3 is 15 amino acids. Trimming took off 1 base at V and 1 base at J, with 10 bases between the two ends. Per germline, CDR1 MGHRA and CDR2 YSYEKL. Written as DNA, the CDR3 is TGCGCCAGCAGCCAAGGCCCCGCCGGGAACACTGAAGCTTTCTTT. Its protein product is CASSQGPAGNTEAFF.

V is TRBV30 and J is TRBJ1-5, with D perhaps TRBD1 (5 bases). Trimming removed 0 bases at V and 5 bases at J, with 17 bases between. The CDR3 consists of 16 residues. Germline values: CDR1 GTSNPN, CDR2 SVGIG (reference sequence). The CDR3 nucleotides are TGTGCCTGGAGTGTACGAAGCGGGGGGTGGGATCAGCCCCAGCATTTT. This sequence encodes CAWSVRSGGWDQPQHF.

The chain links TRBV5-1 to TRBJ1-1, with 7 bases matching TRBD1. This CDR3 region has 17 residues. CDR1 is SGHRS, CDR2 YFSETQ, per germline. The V segment lost 0 bases and the J segment 0 bases; nucleotides outside the gene matches: 8. CDR3 sequence (DNA): TGCGCCAGCAGCTTGGGACAGGGTGGCGCAATGAACACTGAAGCTTTCTTT. Amino acid sequence: CASSLGQGGAMNTEAFF.

The chain combines TRBV18 with TRBJ2-2; 11 bases map to TRBD2. V dropped 1 base and J dropped 0; count of bases not matched to a gene: 7. CDR3 length equals 19 residues. CDR1 is KGHSH, CDR2 LQKENI, per germline. The CDR3 DNA reads as TGTGCCAGCTCACCACGTGTGGTTAGCGGGAGGGCGAACACCGGGGAGCTGTTTTTT. Residues: CASSPRVVSGRANTGELFF.

The chain couples TRBV6-5 to TRBJ2-7; 8 nucleotides line up with TRBD2. The CDR3 runs to 14 residues. Germline CDR1 MNHEY, CDR2 SVGAGI. With 8 bases clipped from V and 2 bases from J, the junction kept 8 bases outside the gene matches. CDR3 loop: CASWAPGGAYEQYF. The CDR3 nucleotides read TGTGCCAGCTGGGCGCCGGGAGGGGCCTACGAGCAGTACTTC.